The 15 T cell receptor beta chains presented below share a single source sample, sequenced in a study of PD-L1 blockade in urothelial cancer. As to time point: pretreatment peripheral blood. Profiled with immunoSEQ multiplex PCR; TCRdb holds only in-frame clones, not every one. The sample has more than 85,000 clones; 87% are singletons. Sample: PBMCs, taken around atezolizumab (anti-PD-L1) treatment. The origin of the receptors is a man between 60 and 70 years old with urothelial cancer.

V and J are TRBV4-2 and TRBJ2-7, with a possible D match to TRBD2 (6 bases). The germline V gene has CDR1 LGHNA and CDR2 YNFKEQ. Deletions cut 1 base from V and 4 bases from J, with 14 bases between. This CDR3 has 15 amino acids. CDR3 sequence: CASSQGLGEAYEQYF. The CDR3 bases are TGTGCCAGCAGCCAAGGGTTGGGGGAGGCGTACGAGCAGTACTTC.

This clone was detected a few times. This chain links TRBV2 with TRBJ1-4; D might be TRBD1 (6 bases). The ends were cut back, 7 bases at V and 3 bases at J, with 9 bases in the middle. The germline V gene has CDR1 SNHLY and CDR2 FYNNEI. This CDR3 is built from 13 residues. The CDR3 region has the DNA TGTGCCAGCATTGACAGGCCTAATGAAAAACTGTTTTTT. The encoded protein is CASIDRPNEKLFF.

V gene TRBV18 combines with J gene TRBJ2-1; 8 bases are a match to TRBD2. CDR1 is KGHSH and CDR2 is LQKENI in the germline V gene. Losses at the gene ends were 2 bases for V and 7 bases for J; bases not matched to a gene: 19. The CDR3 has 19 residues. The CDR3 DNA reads TGTGCCAGCTCACCAACGGCAGGGCTACTCAGCGGGGGTGGAAATGAGCAGTTCTTC. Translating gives CASSPTAGLLSGGGNEQFF.

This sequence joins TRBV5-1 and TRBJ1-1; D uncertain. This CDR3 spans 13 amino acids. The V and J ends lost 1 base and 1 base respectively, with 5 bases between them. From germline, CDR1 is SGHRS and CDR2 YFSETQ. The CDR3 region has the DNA TGCGCCAGCAGCTTGTTCGGGAACACTGAAGCTTTCTTT. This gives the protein CASSLFGNTEAFF. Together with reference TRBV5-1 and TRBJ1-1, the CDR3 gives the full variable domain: KAGVTQTPRYLIKTRGQQVTLSCSPISGHRSVSWYQQTPGQGLQFLFEYFSETQRNKGNFPGRFSGRQFSNSRSEMNVSTLELGDSALYLCASSLFGNTEAFFGQGTRLTVV.

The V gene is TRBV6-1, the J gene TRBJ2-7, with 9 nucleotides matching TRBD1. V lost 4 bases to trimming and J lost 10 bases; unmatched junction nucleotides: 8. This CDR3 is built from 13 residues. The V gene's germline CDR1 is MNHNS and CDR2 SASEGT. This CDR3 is CASSVRGTGIQYF. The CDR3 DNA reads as TGTGCCAGCAGTGTACGAGGGACAGGGATACAGTACTTC.

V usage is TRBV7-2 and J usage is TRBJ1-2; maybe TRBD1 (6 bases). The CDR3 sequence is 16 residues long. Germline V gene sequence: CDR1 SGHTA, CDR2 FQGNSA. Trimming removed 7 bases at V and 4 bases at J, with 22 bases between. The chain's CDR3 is CASTQDRQQVFYGYTF. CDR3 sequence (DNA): TGTGCCAGCACCCAAGACAGGCAACAGGTTTTCTATGGCTACACCTTC.

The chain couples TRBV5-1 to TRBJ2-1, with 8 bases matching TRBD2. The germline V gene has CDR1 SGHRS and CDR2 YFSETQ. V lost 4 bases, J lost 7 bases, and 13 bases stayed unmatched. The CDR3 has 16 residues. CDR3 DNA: TGCGCCAGCAGCCCGGGAGGCAGCGGGAGAATAAATGAGCAGTTCTTC. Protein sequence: CASSPGGSGRINEQFF.

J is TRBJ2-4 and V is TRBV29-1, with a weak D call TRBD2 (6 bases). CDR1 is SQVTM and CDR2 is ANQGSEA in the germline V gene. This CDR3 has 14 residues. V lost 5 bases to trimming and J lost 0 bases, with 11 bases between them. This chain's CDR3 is CSVSRDLAKNIQYF. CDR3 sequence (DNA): TGCAGCGTTTCTAGGGACTTAGCCAAAAACATTCAGTACTTC.

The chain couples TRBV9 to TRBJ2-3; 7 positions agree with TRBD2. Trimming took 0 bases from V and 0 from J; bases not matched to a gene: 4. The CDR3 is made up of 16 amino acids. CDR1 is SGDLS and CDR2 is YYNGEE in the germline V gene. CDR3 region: CASSVGAGLSTDTQYF. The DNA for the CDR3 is TGTGCCAGCAGCGTAGGAGCGGGGTTAAGCACAGATACGCAGTATTTT.

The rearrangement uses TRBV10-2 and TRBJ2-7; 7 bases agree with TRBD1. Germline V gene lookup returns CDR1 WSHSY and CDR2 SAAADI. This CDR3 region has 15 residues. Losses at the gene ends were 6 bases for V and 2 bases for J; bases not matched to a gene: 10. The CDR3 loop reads CASSLGQTFAYEQYF. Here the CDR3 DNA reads TGCGCCAGCAGCCTGGGACAGACTTTTGCCTACGAGCAGTACTTC.

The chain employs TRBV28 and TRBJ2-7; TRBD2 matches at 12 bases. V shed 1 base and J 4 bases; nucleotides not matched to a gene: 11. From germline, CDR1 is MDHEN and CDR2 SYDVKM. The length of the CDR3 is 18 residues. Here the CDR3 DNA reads TGTGCCAGCAGTTTATCTCGGACTAGCGGGACCAACCGTTACGAGCAGTACTTC. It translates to CASSLSRTSGTNRYEQYF.

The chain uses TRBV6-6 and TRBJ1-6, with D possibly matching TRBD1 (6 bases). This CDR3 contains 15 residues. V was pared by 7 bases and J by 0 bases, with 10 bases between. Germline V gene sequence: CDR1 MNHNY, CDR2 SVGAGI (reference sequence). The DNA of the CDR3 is TGTGCCAGCACCAACAGGGCCTCCTATAATTCACCCCTCCACTTT. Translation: CASTNRASYNSPLHF.

Here the CDR3 reads CASGREGYYGYTF. Written as DNA, the CDR3 is TGTGCCAGCGGAAGGGAGGGATACTATGGCTACACCTTC. V gene TRBV9 combines with J gene TRBJ1-2; D unclear. The ends were cut back, 7 bases at V and 3 bases at J, with 13 bases in the middle. CDR1 SGDLS and CDR2 YYNGEE come from the germline V gene. The CDR3 extends over 13 amino acids.

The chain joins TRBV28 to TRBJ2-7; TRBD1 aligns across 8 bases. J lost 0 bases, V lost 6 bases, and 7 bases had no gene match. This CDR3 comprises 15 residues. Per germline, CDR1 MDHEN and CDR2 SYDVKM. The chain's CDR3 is CASRSGTGGSYEQYF. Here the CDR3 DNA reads TGTGCCAGCAGATCCGGGACAGGCGGCTCCTACGAGCAGTACTTC.

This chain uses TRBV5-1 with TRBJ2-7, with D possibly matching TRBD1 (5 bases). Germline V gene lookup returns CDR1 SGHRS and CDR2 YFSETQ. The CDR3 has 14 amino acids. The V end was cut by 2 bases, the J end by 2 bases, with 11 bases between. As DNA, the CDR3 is TGCGCCAGCAGCTTAGAACAGGCGACCTACGAGCAGTACTTC. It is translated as CASSLEQATYEQYF.